A selection of T cell receptor beta chains follows, all from one sample in a study of regulatory T cells in long-lasting Graves disease. TCRdb ran MiXCR on the multiplex PCR reads and lists one entry per CDR3 protein. The top ten hold less than 30% of the sample, which has some 340,000 distinct CDR3 sequences, roughly 20% seen once. Sequencing used peripheral blood mononuclear cells (PBMCs), obtained when the disease was refractory, from a patient treated with antithyroid drugs. Receptor source: a middle-aged woman with Graves disease. Both conserved end residues are trimmed from each CDR3. The order of the fields is V gene, CDR3 protein.

v_call: TRBV12-3/TRBV12-4; cdr3_aa: ASRRKDGYEQY
v_call: TRBV4-1; cdr3_aa: ASSQGRLVPDTQY
v_call: TRBV12-3/TRBV12-4; cdr3_aa: ASRYERRLAGGYEQY
v_call: TRBV6-1; cdr3_aa: ASTPVRETFQPQH
v_call: TRBV20-1; cdr3_aa: SASLQGGSYT
v_call: TRBV4-1; cdr3_aa: ASSQDYGGGGYT
v_call: TRBV10-3; cdr3_aa: AISDVQETQY
v_call: TRBV2; cdr3_aa: ASTATGLATEAF
v_call: TRBV6-1; cdr3_aa: ASRLPGLAFSEQY
v_call: TRBV27; cdr3_aa: ASPPGADVNTGELF
v_call: TRBV28; cdr3_aa: ASSLGTGHDVNDNEQF
v_call: TRBV12-3/TRBV12-4; cdr3_aa: ASSEGTYYEQY
v_call: TRBV11-2; cdr3_aa: ASSWGDQNTEAF
v_call: TRBV10-3; cdr3_aa: AISVDGKGEAF
v_call: TRBV30; cdr3_aa: AWGTGVGTGGYT
v_call: TRBV27; cdr3_aa: AGSTNSPLH
v_call: TRBV6-1; cdr3_aa: ASPGGEAF
v_call: TRBV7-2; cdr3_aa: ASSLSTGVGETQY
v_call: TRBV30; cdr3_aa: AWSVSGGRWMETQY
v_call: TRBV5-1; cdr3_aa: ASRNGINSPLH
v_call: TRBV7-2; cdr3_aa: ASSTGPNQPQH
v_call: TRBV5-1; cdr3_aa: ASSWIDRTTLQY
v_call: TRBV19; cdr3_aa: ASSNPVQPQH
v_call: TRBV28; cdr3_aa: ASHGRTEAF
v_call: TRBV6-2/TRBV6-3; cdr3_aa: ASSDGLAGVYEQY
v_call: TRBV28; cdr3_aa: ASSTYRGDQPQH
v_call: TRBV30; cdr3_aa: AWSRRTLQQF
v_call: TRBV27; cdr3_aa: ASSFSPRRGNRNGYT
v_call: TRBV28; cdr3_aa: ASSSPLDQETQY
v_call: TRBV28; cdr3_aa: ASSQDRARNTGELF
v_call: TRBV4-1; cdr3_aa: ASSQLGGRKLF
v_call: TRBV6-1; cdr3_aa: ASRQIDGYT
v_call: TRBV6-5; cdr3_aa: ASGYSYYGYT
v_call: TRBV29-1; cdr3_aa: SVETLSYEQY
v_call: TRBV6-9; cdr3_aa: ASSYDGAGYGQY
v_call: TRBV5-1; cdr3_aa: ASSLSPGGPEGREQY
v_call: TRBV28; cdr3_aa: ASSPRDRWNTEAF
v_call: TRBV5-4; cdr3_aa: ASSLSLSISGYT
v_call: TRBV10-3; cdr3_aa: AISRDINEKLF
v_call: TRBV27; cdr3_aa: ASSGLAGFTGELF
v_call: TRBV30; cdr3_aa: AWGRLENEKPF
v_call: TRBV20-1; cdr3_aa: SARDGGGSPLH
v_call: TRBV18; cdr3_aa: ASSPSGQQETQY
v_call: TRBV12-3/TRBV12-4; cdr3_aa: ASSSTTGTGRIGGANVLT
v_call: TRBV18; cdr3_aa: ASSPRGSPPYEQY
v_call: TRBV7-2; cdr3_aa: ASSLNVPPEAF
v_call: TRBV28; cdr3_aa: ASRRTSGKADTQY
v_call: TRBV12-3/TRBV12-4; cdr3_aa: ASSFVGRENTGELF
v_call: TRBV20-1; cdr3_aa: SARDPSGVYNEQF
v_call: TRBV2; cdr3_aa: ASLFRRNTDTQY
v_call: TRBV3-1; cdr3_aa: ASSQRGGDYEQY
v_call: TRBV7-9; cdr3_aa: ASSLGAAGDGELF
v_call: TRBV28; cdr3_aa: ASTIQPGSGYT
v_call: TRBV12-3/TRBV12-4; cdr3_aa: ASSIDPSGRLQETQY
v_call: TRBV28; cdr3_aa: ASSYRGPGTEAF